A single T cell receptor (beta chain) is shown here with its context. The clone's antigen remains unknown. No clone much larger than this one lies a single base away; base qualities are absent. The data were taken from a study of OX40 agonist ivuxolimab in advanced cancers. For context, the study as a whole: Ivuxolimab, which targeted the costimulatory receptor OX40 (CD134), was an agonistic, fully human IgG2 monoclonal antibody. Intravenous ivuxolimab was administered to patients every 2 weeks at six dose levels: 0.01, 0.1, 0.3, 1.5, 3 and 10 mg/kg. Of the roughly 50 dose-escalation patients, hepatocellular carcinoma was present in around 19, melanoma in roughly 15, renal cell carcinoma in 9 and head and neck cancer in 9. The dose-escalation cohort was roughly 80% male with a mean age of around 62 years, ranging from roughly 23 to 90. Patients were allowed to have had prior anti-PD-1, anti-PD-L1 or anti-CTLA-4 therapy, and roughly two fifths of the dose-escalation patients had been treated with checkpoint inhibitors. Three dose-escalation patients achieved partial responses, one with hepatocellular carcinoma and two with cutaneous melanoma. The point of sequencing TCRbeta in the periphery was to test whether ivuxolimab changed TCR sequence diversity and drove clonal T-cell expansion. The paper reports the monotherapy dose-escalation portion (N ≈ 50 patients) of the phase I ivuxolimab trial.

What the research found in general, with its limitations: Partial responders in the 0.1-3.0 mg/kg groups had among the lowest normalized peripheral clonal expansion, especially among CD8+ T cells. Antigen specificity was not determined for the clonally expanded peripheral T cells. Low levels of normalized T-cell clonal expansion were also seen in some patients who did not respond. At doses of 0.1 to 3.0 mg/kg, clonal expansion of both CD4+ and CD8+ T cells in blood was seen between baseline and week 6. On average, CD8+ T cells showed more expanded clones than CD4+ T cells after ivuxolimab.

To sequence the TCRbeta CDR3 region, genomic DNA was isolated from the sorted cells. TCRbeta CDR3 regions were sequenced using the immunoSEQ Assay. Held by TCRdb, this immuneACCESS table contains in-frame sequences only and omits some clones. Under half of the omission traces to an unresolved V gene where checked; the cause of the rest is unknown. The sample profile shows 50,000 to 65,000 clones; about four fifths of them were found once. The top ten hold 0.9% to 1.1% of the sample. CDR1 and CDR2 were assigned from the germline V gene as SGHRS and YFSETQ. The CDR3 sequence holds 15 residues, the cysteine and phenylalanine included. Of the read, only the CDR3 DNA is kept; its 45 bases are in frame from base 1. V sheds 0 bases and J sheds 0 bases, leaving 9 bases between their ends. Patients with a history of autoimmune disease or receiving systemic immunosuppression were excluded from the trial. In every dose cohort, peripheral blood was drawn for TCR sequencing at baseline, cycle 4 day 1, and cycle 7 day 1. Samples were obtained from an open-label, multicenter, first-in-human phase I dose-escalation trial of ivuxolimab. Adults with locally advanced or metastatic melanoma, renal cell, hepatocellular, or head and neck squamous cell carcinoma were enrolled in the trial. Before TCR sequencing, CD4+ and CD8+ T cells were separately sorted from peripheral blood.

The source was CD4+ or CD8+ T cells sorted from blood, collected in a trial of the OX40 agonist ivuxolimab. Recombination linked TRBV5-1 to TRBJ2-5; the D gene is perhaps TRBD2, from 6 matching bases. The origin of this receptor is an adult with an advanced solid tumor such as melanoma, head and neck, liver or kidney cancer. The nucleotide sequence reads TGCGCCAGCAGCTTGGAGGCGGGGTACCAAGAGACCCAGTACTTC. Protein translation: CASSLEAGYQETQYF.